This passage covers 25 T cell receptor beta chains from one sample sequenced in a study of beta chain features in type 1 diabetes. Expressed TCRB transcripts were sequenced after all isolated RNA was converted to cDNA. Produced via immunoSEQ multiplex PCR; TCRdb's table is partial and in-frame only. This repertoire shows under 400,000 clones, around 13% found once; its top ten account for about 6.7%. Sequenced: central memory CD4+ T cells from blood. These receptors were taken from a man younger than 45 in good health.

This chain joins TRBV11-2 and TRBJ2-1; 12 bases are a match to TRBD2. This CDR3 has 15 residues. CDR1 is SGHAT and CDR2 is FQNNGV in the germline V gene. Trimming cost V 4 bases and J 6 bases; bases outside gene matches: 4. The CDR3 loop reads CASSWTSGVGNEQFF. In nucleotides, the CDR3 is TGTGCCAGCAGCTGGACTAGCGGGGTGGGCAATGAGCAGTTCTTC.

This clone was seen at least ten times. The genes are TRBV7-2 and TRBJ2-3; D ambiguous. V shed 5 bases and J shed 0 bases, with 18 bases lying between them. The CDR3 has 17 residues. Germline V lookup: CDR1 SGHTA, CDR2 FQGNSA. The CDR3 loop reads CASSRELRTESTDTQYF. The DNA of the CDR3 is TGTGCCAGCAGCCGAGAATTACGGACCGAGAGCACAGATACGCAGTATTTT.

In this sample, this clone turned up a few times. The chain recombines TRBV6-1 with TRBJ2-1; D perhaps matches TRBD2 (6 bases). The V gene lost 10 bases and the J gene lost 7 bases, with 20 bases spanning the gap. Per the germline V gene, CDR1 is MNHNS and CDR2 is SASEGT. CDR3 size: 14 residues. In DNA, the CDR3 is TGTGCCACACACGCGGGATCTGCACTAAATGAGCAGTTCTTC. Translated: CATHAGSALNEQFF.

This clone came up a few times. V usage is TRBV4-1 and J usage is TRBJ1-1; 7 bases are a match to TRBD1. The CDR3 runs 15 residues. Germline V gives CDR1 MGHRA, CDR2 YSYEKL. Trimming cost V 4 bases and J 1 base; bases outside gene matches: 6. The CDR3: CASSRFSGGNTEAFF. As DNA, the CDR3 is TGCGCCAGCAGCCGCTTCTCAGGGGGGAACACTGAAGCTTTCTTT.

This clone turned up a few times. The chain joins TRBV4-1 to TRBJ1-4; 9 positions agree with TRBD1. CDR1 and CDR2 (germline): MGHRA, YSYEKL. V was clipped by 1 base and J by 8 bases; unmatched bases: 8. The CDR3 extends over 16 amino acids. CDR3 bases: TGCGCCAGCAGCCAAGGACTGACAGGGGGAAGGGAAAAACTGTTTTTT. The encoded protein is CASSQGLTGGREKLFF.

The chain joins TRBV7-2 to TRBJ2-7, with D uncertain. From germline, CDR1 is SGHTA and CDR2 FQGNSA. This CDR3 is 13 amino acids long. The V gene lost 1 base and the J gene lost 7 bases, with 11 bases spanning the gap. In DNA form, the CDR3 reads TGTGCCAGCAGCTTAGTGAGAGGTGGTGAGCAGTACGTC. Amino acid sequence: CASSLVRGGEQYV.

The gene calls are TRBV5-4 and TRBJ2-5; D is possibly TRBD1 (6 bases). The CDR3 is made up of 15 amino acids. The V gene lost 3 bases and the J gene lost 2 bases, with 14 bases spanning the gap. From germline, CDR1 is SGHNT and CDR2 YYREEE (reference sequence). CDR3 nucleotide sequence: TGTGCCAGCAGCTCCCCGACAGGTTTTCAAGAGACCCAGTACTTC. This codes for CASSSPTGFQETQYF.

This clone was observed a few times. A read error is possible here, since a much larger clone lies one base away. The CDR3 spells CASRNTDTQYF. The CDR3, as DNA: TGTGCCAGCAGGAACACAGATACGCAGTATTTT. The rearrangement uses TRBV5-4 and TRBJ2-3; D gene uncertain. Germline CDR1 is SGHNT and CDR2 is YYREEE (reference sequence). The V end was cut by 5 bases, the J end by 2 bases, with 3 bases between. This CDR3 has 11 residues.

The rearrangement uses TRBV15 and TRBJ2-5; 10 positions match TRBD2. Losses at the gene ends were 2 bases for V and 3 bases for J; bases not matched to a gene: 6. The germline V gene encodes CDR1 LNHNV and CDR2 YYDKDF (reference sequence). The CDR3 runs to 16 residues. The CDR3, as DNA: TGTGCCACCAGCAGATGGGAGCTAGCGGGGGAAGAGACCCAGTACTTC. It is translated as CATSRWELAGEETQYF.

In its sample, this clone was seen a few times. The chain combines TRBV6-5 with TRBJ2-5; either TRBD1 or TRBD2 may fit D (5 bases each). V shed 8 bases and J shed 4 bases, with 14 bases lying between them. Germline V gene data show CDR1 as MNHEY and CDR2 as SVGAGI. The CDR3 covers 13 residues. DNA of the CDR3: TGTGCCAGCCGGAGAGGGGTTAGAGAGACCCAGTACTTC. Amino acid sequence: CASRRGVRETQYF.

This chain joins TRBV29-1 and TRBJ1-1, with D maybe TRBD1 (5 bases). Trimming took off 7 bases at V and 1 base at J, with 10 bases between the two ends. Per germline, CDR1 SQVTM and CDR2 ANQGSEA. This CDR3 is built from 12 residues. In DNA, the CDR3 is TGCAGCGGCGGGGGAGGGAACACTGAAGCTTTCTTT. This encodes CSGGGGNTEAFF.

V usage is TRBV7-9 and J usage is TRBJ2-7, with TRBD2 matching 7 bases. The germline CDR1 and CDR2 sequences are SEHNR and FQNEAQ (reference sequence). The CDR3 runs 13 residues. This CDR3 is CASGKLDGGEQYV. CDR3 in DNA: TGTGCAAGCGGGAAGCTTGACGGGGGCGAGCAGTACGTC.

The chain joins TRBV5-1 to TRBJ1-1; 8 bases agree with TRBD1. The CDR3 length is 14 residues. Germline V gene sequence: CDR1 SGHRS, CDR2 YFSETQ. J gave up 7 bases and V 4 bases, and 9 bases lay outside the gene matches. Written as DNA, the CDR3 is TGCGCCAGCAGCCCACAGACAGGGGTGGATGAAGCTTTCTTT. This encodes CASSPQTGVDEAFF.

In regard to this clone: Other DNA sequences in the same sample also yield this CDR3. This chain joins TRBV6-5 and TRBJ1-5, with TRBD1 matching 7 bases. The CDR3 is 14 amino acids. V lost 6 bases to trimming and J lost 2 bases; unmatched junction nucleotides: 4. CDR1 and CDR2 from the germline V gene are MNHEY and SVGAGI. The CDR3 loop is CASRPDRGNQPQHF. The CDR3 region has the DNA TGTGCCAGCAGACCTGACAGGGGCAATCAGCCCCAGCATTTT.

CDR3 nucleotide sequence: TGTGCCAGCTCAGGGGTGAGAGACACTGAAGCTTTCTTT. Translated: CASSGVRDTEAFF. The gene calls are TRBV18 and TRBJ1-1; no clear D. Germline CDR1 and CDR2: KGHSH and LQKENI. Trimming removed 5 bases at V and 3 bases at J, with 10 bases between. The length of the CDR3 is 13 residues.

A few counts support this clone. This chain connects TRBV7-2 to TRBJ2-3; 9 nucleotides align to TRBD2. The CDR3 extends over 15 amino acids. Germline V lookup: CDR1 SGHTA, CDR2 FQGNSA. After removal of 4 bases from V and 5 bases from J, the junction contained 7 bases not matched to a gene. The CDR3 DNA reads as TGTGCCAGCAGCTCACCTAGCGGGGTTCGAGATACGCAGTATTTT. Amino acids: CASSSPSGVRDTQYF. Filled out from reference TRBV7-2 and TRBJ2-3, the complete variable domain reads GAGVSQSPSNKVTEKGKDVELRCDPISGHTALYWYRQSLGQGLEFLIYFQGNSAPDKSGLPSDRFSAERTGGSVSTLTIQRTQQEDSAVYLCASSSPSGVRDTQYFGPGTRLTVL.

Only a few counts were recorded for this clone. The CDR3 spells CASSSRVRTNEKLFF. CDR3 DNA sequence: TGTGCCAGCAGCTCCAGGGTGAGGACTAATGAAAAACTGTTTTTT. This chain connects TRBV7-9 to TRBJ1-4, with D tentatively TRBD1 (5 bases). Germline lookup yields CDR1 SEHNR and CDR2 FQNEAQ (reference sequence). This CDR3 has 15 amino acids. V was pared by 4 bases and J by 2 bases, with 11 bases between. The full variable domain, with the rest looked up from reference TRBV7-9 and TRBJ1-4, is DTGVSQNPRHKITKRGQNVTFRCDPISEHNRLYWYRQTLGQGPEFLTYFQNEAQLEKSRLLSDRFSAERPKGSFSTLEIQRTEQGDSAMYLCASSSRVRTNEKLFFGSGTQLSVL.

The chain recombines TRBV5-4 with TRBJ2-7; 7 nucleotides align to TRBD2. CDR3 size: 15 residues. Germline assignment: CDR1 SGHNT and CDR2 YYREEE (reference sequence). The V and J ends lost 0 bases and 1 base, in that order; junction bases with no gene match: 4. The CDR3 is CASSLDGRRSYEQYV. As DNA, the CDR3 is TGTGCCAGCAGCTTGGACGGGAGGAGGTCCTACGAGCAGTACGTC.

V is TRBV7-7 and J is TRBJ2-2; D not certain. V was clipped by 3 bases and J by 2 bases, with 7 bases between them. This CDR3 is built from 14 residues. CDR1 SSHAT and CDR2 FNYEAQ come from the germline V gene (reference sequence). The CDR3 nucleotides read TGTGCCAGCAGCTTGCGCAGTAACACCGGGGAGCTGTTTTTT. Its protein product is CASSLRSNTGELFF.

This clone was detected a few times. This chain connects TRBV10-3 to TRBJ1-1, with a tentative D call TRBD1 (6 bases). Trimming took off 6 bases at V and 7 bases at J, with 12 bases between the two ends. Per the germline V gene, CDR1 is ENHRY and CDR2 is SYGVKD. The CDR3 spans 12 residues. CDR3 loop: CAISGDTREAFF. The CDR3 region has the DNA TGTGCCATCAGCGGGGACACTCGTGAAGCTTTCTTT.

This clone came up a few times. The chain uses TRBV11-2 and TRBJ2-4; D is undetermined. CDR1 is SGHAT, CDR2 FQNNGV, per germline. V shed 3 bases and J shed 1 base, with 13 bases lying between them. This CDR3 region has 16 residues. CDR3 nucleotide sequence: TGTGCCAGCAGCTTGGGCGGTCCGTCTGCCAAAAACATTCAGTACTTC. This encodes CASSLGGPSAKNIQYF. Together with reference TRBV11-2 and TRBJ2-4, the CDR3 gives the full variable domain: EAGVAQSPRYKIIEKRQSVAFWCNPISGHATLYWYQQILGQGPKLLIQFQNNGVVDDSQLPKDRFSAERLKGVDSTLKIQPAKLEDSAVYLCASSLGGPSAKNIQYFGAGTRLSVL.

This clone occurred a few times. For the CDR3, the DNA is TGTGCCAGCAGTTACGGGACTAGCGGCACCGGGGAGCTGTTTTTT. It specifies CASSYGTSGTGELFF. The chain recombines TRBV6-5 with TRBJ2-2; 11 bases align to TRBD2. Germline V gene sequence: CDR1 MNHEY, CDR2 SVGAGI. The CDR3 has 15 residues. Losses at the gene ends were 2 bases for V and 4 bases for J; bases not matched to a gene: 0.

This clone was counted between two and nine times. The V gene is TRBV9, the J gene TRBJ2-1; D not resolved. V lost 3 bases, J lost 3 bases, and 7 bases lay in between. The CDR3 length is 13 residues. Looked up from germline, CDR1 is SGDLS and CDR2 is YYNGEE. The CDR3 bases are TGTGCCAGCAGCGAAGCAGACTACAATGAGCAGTTCTTC. This codes for CASSEADYNEQFF.

The chain combines TRBV28 with TRBJ2-5; possibly TRBD2 for D (6 bases). Trimming shortened V by 2 bases and J by 1 base, and 8 bases separated the two germline ends. The germline CDR1 and CDR2 sequences are MDHEN and SYDVKM. The CDR3 sequence is 14 residues long. The CDR3 region is CASSLAGFQETQYF. The CDR3 DNA sequence: TGTGCCAGCAGTTTAGCGGGATTCCAAGAGACCCAGTACTTC.

As to this clone: The sample has other DNA sequences that encode this CDR3 too. The V and J genes are TRBV18 and TRBJ2-3; TRBD2 agrees at 13 bases. CDR3 length: 17 amino acids. The junction had 6 bases not matched to a gene; V was cut back by 3 bases and J by 3 bases. Germline lookup yields CDR1 KGHSH and CDR2 LQKENI. CDR3 sequence (DNA): TGTGCCAGCTCACCTCCGGGACTAGCGGGGTCGACAGATACGCAGTATTTT. It translates to CASSPPGLAGSTDTQYF.